The clone carrying this T cell receptor beta chain has ten or more counts. This CDR3 is built from 14 residues. The ends lost 5 bases at V and 7 bases at J; junction bases unmatched: 6. CDR1 and CDR2 from the germline V gene are LGHDT and YNNKEL (reference sequence). This specimen belongs to a study of T cells in Graves' hyperthyroidism and ophthalmopathy. Authors of the study amplified TCR beta CDR3 regions from RNA transcripts. When the TCR CDR3 underwent first-round RT-PCR, the HTBI primer set was used. MiXCR, applied by TCRdb to the multiplex PCR reads, yields one record per CDR3 protein. The top ten clones hold under 55% of a sample with some 490,000 distinct CDR3 sequences, 22% of them seen once.

Sequencing was performed on blood. V is TRBV3-1 and J is TRBJ2-7; 12 bases are a match to TRBD2. This TCR was recovered from a woman aged 70-85 years with Graves' ophthalmopathy. The CDR3 sequence: CASSSPTSGREQYF. CDR3 sequence (DNA): TGTGCCAGCAGCTCCCCGACTAGCGGGAGAGAGCAGTACTTC.